This T cell receptor (beta chain) came from a study of blood T cell repertoires in COVID-19. Background on the study: From T cells, B-cell-depleted T cells, or PBMCs came the material, which was cDNA or gDNA.

V was cut by 5 bases and J by 3 bases, with 22 bases left in between. Looked up from germline, CDR1 is SGHVS and CDR2 is FQNEAQ. The CDR3 sequence is 17 residues long. The participants were between about 18 and 90 years old and came from some 23 US areas. Clones were sequenced by immunoSEQ multiplex PCR, and TCRdb holds only the in-frame ones, with some missing. The table shows fewer than 450,000 clones, with approximately 88% occurring only once. This clonotype was obtained from a woman in her 40s with acute COVID-19. Sequenced material: PBMCs or T cells enriched from blood (not recorded which). This chain links TRBV7-8 with TRBJ1-2; D possibly corresponds to TRBD1 (6 bases). The CDR3 sequence is CASSILTLSGEDYGYTF. In DNA, the CDR3 is TGTGCCAGCAGCATTTTGACTCTCTCAGGGGAAGACTATGGCTACACCTTC.